This T cell receptor (beta chain) is from a study of cytomegalovirus exposure and HLA in healthy donors. Study-wide results and caveats: In a later analysis, the majority of CMV-associated beta chains seemingly showed HLA restriction. An analysis done earlier found most TCR beta V segments productive about 87% or about 30% of the time. In a later analysis, at a false discovery rate of 0.05, 15,000 to 20,000 TCR beta sequences were associated with HLA alleles. Reports credit the classifier with highly specific, highly sensitive diagnosis of cytomegalovirus status.

This clone was recorded once. Its specificity is not known. PCR involved 60 Vbeta and 13 Jbeta primers. TCRdb keeps only in-frame clones here, not all; method: immunoSEQ multiplex PCR. The table lists approximately 160,000 clones, 80% to 85% of them singletons, with roughly 1.9% in the top ten. The CDR3 has 15 amino acids. V was pared by 3 bases and J by 2 bases, with 11 bases between. Germline CDR1 and CDR2: MGHRA and YSYEKL. Sequencing was done on a sample of PBMCs. The receptor comes from a human donor in good health. The chain couples TRBV4-1 to TRBJ2-1; no clear D. The CDR3 DNA sequence: TGCGCCAGCAGCCACGAAGCGCGGACCTACAATGAGCAGTTCTTC. This sequence encodes CASSHEARTYNEQFF.